Below, 22 T cell receptor beta chains from the same sample are listed, as sequenced in a study of blood T cell repertoires in COVID-19. TCRdb's table, derived via immunoSEQ multiplex PCR, lists solely in-frame clones and lacks some. The sample has approximately 200,000 clones; about 90% are singletons. The material sequenced was peripheral blood. The receptors were sampled from a man aged 35-49 years with active or convalescent COVID-19.

The gene calls are TRBV3-1 (or the pseudogene TRBV3-2) and TRBJ2-7; D gene unclear. Trimming removed 4 bases from V and 6 bases from J, with 7 bases in between. The CDR3 runs 11 residues. The germline V gene has CDR1 LGHDT and CDR2 YNNKEL (reference sequence). The chain's CDR3 is CASSRTGEQYF. The DNA of the CDR3 is TGTGCCAGCAGCCGTACGGGCGAGCAGTACTTC.

The chain has TRBV5-1 and TRBJ2-1, with D possibly matching TRBD2 (6 bases). Trimming left V 2 bases short and J 9 bases short, with 30 bases between. CDR3 length: 19 residues. In germline, CDR1 is SGHRS, CDR2 YFSETQ. CDR3 in amino acids: CASSFFGGLNYIVDGEQFF. The CDR3 DNA reads TGCGCCAGCAGCTTCTTTGGGGGGTTAAATTACATAGTGGATGGTGAGCAGTTCTTC.

This chain links TRBV2 with TRBJ1-1; D unclear. The CDR3 is 13 residues long. Germline values: CDR1 SNHLY, CDR2 FYNNEI. Trimming took 3 bases from V and 5 from J, leaving 10 bases between them. CDR3 protein: CASSDTGRTEAFF. In DNA, the CDR3 is TGTGCCAGCAGTGATACGGGGAGAACTGAAGCTTTCTTT.

The chain employs TRBV2 and TRBJ2-7; TRBD2 aligns across 10 bases. In germline, CDR1 is SNHLY, CDR2 FYNNEI. CDR3 length equals 15 residues. Trimming at V came to 2 bases and at J to 6 bases, leaving 7 bases not matched to a gene. The CDR3 DNA reads as TGTGCCAGCAGTGAAAGCGGGAGGGGGTTCGGCGAGCAGTACTTC. Amino acid sequence: CASSESGRGFGEQYF. Together with reference TRBV2 and TRBJ2-7, the CDR3 gives the full variable domain: EPEVTQTPSHQVTQMGQEVILRCVPISNHLYFYWYRQILGQKVEFLVSFYNNEISEKSEIFDDQFSVERPDGSNFTLKIRSTKLEDSAMYFCASSESGRGFGEQYFGPGTRLTVT.

This clone has a single count. This chain links TRBV6-6 with TRBJ2-1; 10 nucleotides align to TRBD1. Germline lookup yields CDR1 MNHNY and CDR2 SVGAGI (reference sequence). V lost 6 bases, J lost 8 bases, and 4 bases stayed unmatched. This CDR3 comprises 13 residues. The CDR3 is CASRKGQGYEQFF. The CDR3 DNA follows: TGTGCCAGCAGAAAGGGACAGGGGTATGAGCAGTTCTTC.

The rearrangement links TRBV24-1 to TRBJ1-1, with D tentatively TRBD1 (5 bases). Between the trimmed V and J ends, which lost 8 bases and 0 bases, there was a span of 9 bases. The CDR3 sequence is 13 residues long. Germline V CDR1 and CDR2: KGHDR, SFDVKD. CDR3 loop: CATKKGMNTEAFF. The CDR3 bases are TGTGCCACCAAGAAGGGGATGAACACTGAAGCTTTCTTT.

The V and J genes are TRBV6-5 and TRBJ1-2; TRBD1 is a possible D gene (5 bases). The length of the CDR3 is 15 residues. Germline values: CDR1 MNHEY, CDR2 SVGAGI. The V gene lost 5 bases and the J gene lost 4 bases, with 17 bases spanning the gap. As DNA, the CDR3 is TGTGCCAGCAGTCCCTTGGCGGGGGAAATCTATGGCTACACCTTC. Its protein product is CASSPLAGEIYGYTF.

This clone was seen only once. The chain is built from TRBV11-2 and TRBJ2-7; TRBD1 might be the D (5 bases). Germline loops: CDR1 SGHAT, CDR2 FQNNGV. V was clipped by 5 bases and J by 1 base, with 12 bases between them. The CDR3 length is 14 residues. CDR3 sequence: CASSPRQLSYEQYF. Written as DNA, the CDR3 is TGTGCCAGCAGCCCCCGACAGCTATCCTACGAGCAGTACTTC.

The J gene is TRBJ1-5, the V gene TRBV11-3, with D unclear. V dropped 5 bases and J dropped 5 bases, with 10 bases sitting between them. The germline gives CDR1 SGHNT, CDR2 YENEEA. This CDR3 contains 13 residues. The CDR3 DNA is TGTGCCAGCAGCCCCGGTACAGATCAGCCCCAGCATTTT. This codes for CASSPGTDQPQHF.

CDR3 nucleotide sequence: TGTGCCAACCGAGGGGACAGGTCTGGAAACACCATATATTTT. This codes for CANRGDRSGNTIYF. The V gene is TRBV2, the J gene TRBJ1-3; 8 positions match TRBD1. This CDR3 is built from 14 residues. V shed 10 bases and J 1 base; nucleotides not matched to a gene: 6. Per germline, CDR1 SNHLY and CDR2 FYNNEI.

The count of this clone is one. The chain has TRBV6-5 and TRBJ1-2; 7 bases map to TRBD1. The V gene's germline CDR1 is MNHEY and CDR2 SVGAGI. The CDR3 spans 13 residues. The trim removed 7 bases at V and 2 bases at J, leaving 4 bases unmatched. The CDR3 sequence is CASTWTGNYGYTF. CDR3 nucleotides: TGTGCCAGCACCTGGACAGGAAACTATGGCTACACCTTC.

The chain carries TRBV5-5 and TRBJ1-3, with D maybe TRBD1 (5 bases). Germline V gives CDR1 SGHKS, CDR2 YYEKEE (reference sequence). The V gene lost 4 bases and the J gene lost 8 bases, with 16 bases spanning the gap. The CDR3 consists of 14 residues. The CDR3 bases are TGTGCCAGCAGCAACCAGGGAATTTGGGACACCATATATTTT. This sequence encodes CASSNQGIWDTIYF.

V and J are TRBV28 and TRBJ2-7; 9 bases fit TRBD1. The CDR3 runs 13 residues. Germline V gene lookup returns CDR1 MDHEN and CDR2 SYDVKM. Written as DNA, the CDR3 is TGTGGGACGGGACAGGGTTTCACCTACGAGCAGTACTTC. Protein product: CGTGQGFTYEQYF.

This clone was seen only once. The chain is built from TRBV28 and TRBJ2-7; 8 bases match TRBD1. V dropped 2 bases and J dropped 5; count of bases not matched to a gene: 14. Germline V gene lookup returns CDR1 MDHEN and CDR2 SYDVKM. The CDR3 spans 17 residues. CDR3 bases: TGTGCCAGCAGTTTAGCCCTGTCAGGGGGCGCCTTAGACGAGCAGTACTTC. This translates into CASSLALSGGALDEQYF. The full variable domain, its missing parts supplied by reference TRBV28 and TRBJ2-7, is DVKVTQSSRYLVKRTGEKVFLECVQDMDHENMFWYRQDPGLGLRLIYFSYDVKMKEKGDIPEGYSVSREKKERFSLILESASTNQTSMYLCASSLALSGGALDEQYFGPGTRLTVT.

The V and J genes are TRBV2 and TRBJ1-3; 8 bases are a match to TRBD1. Trimming took 4 bases from V and 4 from J; bases not matched to a gene: 6. There are 15 residues in the CDR3. From germline, CDR1 is SNHLY and CDR2 FYNNEI. CDR3 in DNA: TGTGCCAGCAGTGCTCCAGGGGGCGCGGGAAACACCATATATTTT. Protein: CASSAPGGAGNTIYF. Looking up the rest from reference TRBV2 and TRBJ1-3 gives the full variable domain: EPEVTQTPSHQVTQMGQEVILRCVPISNHLYFYWYRQILGQKVEFLVSFYNNEISEKSEIFDDQFSVERPDGSNFTLKIRSTKLEDSAMYFCASSAPGGAGNTIYFGEGSWLTVV.

This chain connects TRBV30 to TRBJ2-1; 10 bases are a match to TRBD2. The CDR3 has 14 residues. The ends lost 2 bases at V and 8 bases at J; junction bases unmatched: 6. Germline loops: CDR1 GTSNPN, CDR2 SVGIG (reference sequence). The CDR3 loop is CAWSPGLASDEQFF. The CDR3 DNA reads as TGTGCCTGGAGTCCGGGACTAGCGTCAGATGAGCAGTTCTTC.

The chain recombines TRBV7-9 with TRBJ2-7, with a weak D call TRBD1 (8 bases). There are 16 residues in the CDR3. Trimming cost V 0 bases and J 0 bases, with 12 bases left between them. From germline, CDR1 is SEHNR and CDR2 FQNEAQ (reference sequence). The CDR3 loop is CASSLAGGTGSYEQYF. The CDR3 DNA follows: TGTGCCAGCAGCTTAGCGGGGGGGACAGGCTCCTACGAGCAGTACTTC.

The chain employs TRBV30 and TRBJ2-3; 8 bases match TRBD2. The CDR3 covers 15 residues. Looked up from germline, CDR1 is GTSNPN and CDR2 is SVGIG (reference sequence). V shed 0 bases, J shed 6 bases, and the junction held 8 bases outside the gene matches. CDR3 bases: TGTGCCTGGAGTGTACTAGCGGCCAACTCGGATACGCAGTATTTT. This codes for CAWSVLAANSDTQYF.

As regards this clone: This CDR3 is also generated by other DNA sequences in the sample. The chain uses TRBV7-9 and TRBJ1-1; D unclear. The ends were cut back, 5 bases at V and 5 bases at J, with 6 bases in the middle. The CDR3 totals 11 residues. Germline V gives CDR1 SEHNR, CDR2 FQNEAQ (reference sequence). The CDR3 loop is CASSPGTEAFF. DNA of the CDR3: TGTGCCAGCAGCCCAGGTACTGAAGCTTTCTTT.

The chain uses TRBV28 and TRBJ2-7; D is possibly TRBD1 (6 bases). V was cut by 9 bases and J by 9 bases, with 21 bases left in between. Per the germline V gene, CDR1 is MDHEN and CDR2 is SYDVKM. The CDR3 runs 13 residues. CDR3 coding DNA: TGTGCCAGTACTCAGGGGTCGGAGGACGGGCAGTACTTC. This gives the protein CASTQGSEDGQYF.

The J gene is TRBJ2-2, the V gene TRBV10-1; 8 nucleotides align to TRBD2. The V segment lost 3 bases and the J segment 4 bases; nucleotides outside the gene matches: 7. This CDR3 region has 16 residues. Germline loops: CDR1 WNHNN, CDR2 SYGVQD (reference sequence). The CDR3 loop reads CASSDRGGSGTGELFF. The CDR3 region has the DNA TGCGCCAGCAGTGACCGGGGGGGGTCGGGCACCGGGGAGCTGTTTTTT.

This chain uses TRBV21-1 with TRBJ1-1. TRBV21-1 is marked as a pseudogene. The CDR3 runs to 15 residues. CDR3 residues: CASSTISDSNTEAFF. The CDR3 DNA reads TGTGCCAGCAGCACCATTAGTGATTCGAACACTGAAGCTTTCTTT.